What follows are 17 T cell receptor beta chains derived from one specimen sequenced in a study of T cells in Graves' hyperthyroidism and ophthalmopathy. Amplification of TCR beta CDR3 regions used RNA as the template. During a first-round RT-PCR of the TCR CDR3, the HTBI primer set was used. TCRdb re-called the multiplex PCR reads through MiXCR, storing one row per CDR3 protein. This sample yields approximately 300,000 distinct CDR3 sequences, of which approximately 19% are seen a single time; about two fifths belongs to the top ten. The sample comprised blood. The origin of the receptors is a man in his fifties with Graves' ophthalmopathy.

V usage is TRBV5-1 and J usage is TRBJ2-7, with D tentatively TRBD1 or TRBD2 (6 bases each). The CDR3 covers 15 residues. The ends were cut back, 0 bases at V and 5 bases at J, with 15 bases in the middle. Per the germline V gene, CDR1 is SGHRS and CDR2 is YFSETQ. The CDR3 DNA reads TGCGCCAGCAGCTTGGGGATAGGGGGGAGTCACGAGCAGTACTTC. Translated: CASSLGIGGSHEQYF.

The V gene is TRBV25-1, the J gene TRBJ1-3; 7 nucleotides match TRBD1. V shed 1 base and J 2 bases; nucleotides not matched to a gene: 2. The germline CDR1 and CDR2 sequences are MGHDK and SYGVNS. The CDR3 loop spans 15 amino acids. The chain's CDR3 is CASSEWDSTGNTIYF. The DNA of the CDR3 is TGTGCCAGCAGTGAATGGGACAGTACTGGAAACACCATATATTTT.

This chain joins TRBV11-3 and TRBJ2-2, with 12 bases lining up with TRBD2. The CDR3 has 17 residues. Losses at the gene ends were 5 bases for V and 8 bases for J; bases not matched to a gene: 12. Germline V gene sequence: CDR1 SGHNT, CDR2 YENEEA. In nucleotides, the CDR3 is TGTGCCAGCAGCGTAGGACTGACTAGCGGGAGATCGGGGGAGCTGTTTTTT. It yields the protein CASSVGLTSGRSGELFF. Full variable domain (outside the CDR3, taken from reference TRBV11-3 and TRBJ2-2): EAGVVQSPRYKIIEKKQPVAFWCNPISGHNTLYWYLQNLGQGPELLIRYENEEAVDDSQLPKDRFSAERLKGVDSTLKIQPAELGDSAVYLCASSVGLTSGRSGELFFGEGSRLTVL.

The CDR3 is CASSQGTVEGETQYF. CDR3 coding DNA: TGCGCCAGCAGCCAAGGGACCGTTGAAGGAGAGACCCAGTACTTC. This chain links TRBV5-1 with TRBJ2-5, with D perhaps given as TRBD1 or TRBD2 (5 bases each). Germline CDR1 reads SGHRS; CDR2 reads YFSETQ. The CDR3 totals 15 residues. The V end lost 4 bases, the J end lost 4 bases, and 17 bases lay between the germline ends.

This clonotype has a count of ten or more. The J gene is TRBJ2-5, the V gene TRBV28; D assignment may be TRBD1 or TRBD2 (5 bases each). V lost 4 bases and J 5 bases, leaving 17 bases between the germline ends. The CDR3 length is 15 residues. Germline values: CDR1 MDHEN, CDR2 SYDVKM. The CDR3 spells CASSSLAGTVETQYF. The CDR3 nucleotides read TGTGCCAGCAGTTCCCTTGCCGGGACGGTTGAGACCCAGTACTTC.

The genes are TRBV20-1 and TRBJ1-5, with no clear D. Germline assignment: CDR1 DFQATT and CDR2 SNEGSKA (reference sequence). Trimming removed 5 bases at V and 5 bases at J, with 19 bases between. The CDR3 contains 15 residues. The CDR3, as DNA: TGCAGTGCTGCTCCCCCGGGTGTTTCTGATCAGCCCCAGCATTTT. Translating it yields CSAAPPGVSDQPQHF.

This clonotype was observed at least ten times. V gene TRBV7-3 combines with J gene TRBJ2-1, with TRBD2 as a possible D gene (5 bases). V shed 4 bases and J shed 2 bases, with 18 bases lying between them. CDR3 length: 17 residues. Germline CDR1 is SGHTA and CDR2 is FQGTGA. The CDR3 nucleotides are TGTGCCAGCAGCTCGAGCATCCTTTCCGGGGCCTACAATGAGCAGTTCTTC. The encoded protein is CASSSSILSGAYNEQFF.

In this sample, this clonotype turned up a few times. The rearrangement links TRBV6-1 to TRBJ2-3; 8 bases are shared with TRBD2. V shed 10 bases and J 3 bases; nucleotides not matched to a gene: 3. Germline V gene lookup returns CDR1 MNHNS and CDR2 SASEGT. This CDR3 is 12 amino acids long. CDR3 nucleotides: TGTGCCACCCAGCGGGGGACAGATACGCAGTATTTT. It is translated as CATQRGTDTQYF.

Only a few counts were recorded for this clonotype. The CDR3 sequence is CASSVGIRETQYF. The CDR3 coding sequence is TGTGCCAGCAGTGTGGGGATACGAGAGACCCAGTACTTC. The rearrangement links TRBV6-1 to TRBJ2-5, with D unclear. The V end lost 4 bases, the J end lost 4 bases, and 10 bases lay between the germline ends. CDR3 length equals 13 residues. CDR1 is MNHNS, CDR2 SASEGT, per germline.

The table lists this clonotype with many counts. This sequence joins TRBV20-1 and TRBJ2-5; 8 nucleotides align to TRBD1. The V segment lost 4 bases and the J segment 10 bases; nucleotides outside the gene matches: 8. CDR1 is DFQATT and CDR2 is SNEGSKA in the germline V gene (reference sequence). The CDR3 totals 12 residues. The CDR3 DNA reads TGCAGTGCTATGTCAGGGGGCCCGGTCCAGTACTTC. This codes for CSAMSGGPVQYF.

At least ten counts were recorded for this clonotype. The chain carries TRBV5-1 and TRBJ2-3, with D tentatively TRBD1 or TRBD2 (5 bases each). In germline, CDR1 is SGHRS, CDR2 YFSETQ. The V end was cut by 5 bases, the J end by 4 bases, with 17 bases between. This CDR3 spans 15 amino acids. CDR3 region: CASSPALLGADTQYF. CDR3 DNA sequence: TGCGCCAGCAGTCCCGCGCTACTGGGGGCAGATACGCAGTATTTT.

This clonotype has at least ten counts. The chain carries TRBV4-1 and TRBJ2-1; 12 nucleotides align to TRBD2. There are 14 residues in the CDR3. V was clipped by 5 bases and J by 8 bases; unmatched bases: 4. CDR1 and CDR2 from the germline V gene are MGHRA and YSYEKL. CDR3 in amino acids: CASSTTSGSDEQFF. In DNA form, the CDR3 reads TGCGCCAGCAGCACGACTAGCGGGAGTGATGAGCAGTTCTTC.

This clonotype was seen many times. This chain joins TRBV7-9 and TRBJ2-7, with TRBD2 identical over 8 bases. Germline V gene sequence: CDR1 SEHNR, CDR2 FQNEAQ (reference sequence). V gave up 1 base and J gave up 6 bases; unmatched junction bases: 5. The CDR3 is made up of 14 amino acids. The CDR3 bases are TGTGCCAGCAGCTTAGGAGCGGGAGCTCCCGAGCAGTACTTC. The encoded protein is CASSLGAGAPEQYF.

Of note for this clonotype: A clone one base away is much larger, so this may be a read error. The rearrangement uses TRBV5-1 and TRBJ2-1; 7 bases agree with TRBD2. Trimming cost V 3 bases and J 7 bases; bases outside gene matches: 10. The CDR3 consists of 15 residues. CDR1 and CDR2 from the germline V gene are SGHRS and YFSETQ. CDR3 amino acids: CASSSTPAGVNEQFF. As DNA, the CDR3 is TGCGCCAGCAGCTCCACCCCTGCGGGAGTTAATGAGCAGTTCTTC.

This clonotype was recorded at least ten times. The rearrangement uses TRBV3-1 and TRBJ1-4, with a tentative D call TRBD1 (5 bases). Germline CDR1 and CDR2: LGHDT and YNNKEL (reference sequence). This CDR3 is built from 14 residues. V was pared by 4 bases and J by 7 bases, with 13 bases between. The CDR3 nucleotides read TGTGCCAGCAGCCCCGGGGACGCCAGTGAAAAACTGTTTTTT. As protein: CASSPGDASEKLFF.

This clonotype was observed at least ten times. The chain is built from TRBV15 and TRBJ2-7; 9 bases are shared with TRBD1. The CDR3 contains 16 residues. V was clipped by 2 bases and J by 4 bases; unmatched bases: 9. The germline gives CDR1 LNHNV, CDR2 YYDKDF (reference sequence). The CDR3 loop is CATSRSPGQGGYEQYF. The CDR3 DNA reads as TGTGCCACCAGCAGATCCCCGGGACAGGGTGGGTACGAGCAGTACTTC.

As to this clonotype: A much larger clone is a single base away; this may be a read error. V gene TRBV2 combines with J gene TRBJ1-2; no reliable D call. V shed 6 bases and J shed 4 bases, with 12 bases lying between them. Germline CDR1 and CDR2: SNHLY and FYNNEI. This CDR3 comprises 13 residues. DNA of the CDR3: TGTGCCAGCAGCGCGGCAGGCTCCTATGGCTACACCTTC. Translated, it gives CASSAAGSYGYTF.